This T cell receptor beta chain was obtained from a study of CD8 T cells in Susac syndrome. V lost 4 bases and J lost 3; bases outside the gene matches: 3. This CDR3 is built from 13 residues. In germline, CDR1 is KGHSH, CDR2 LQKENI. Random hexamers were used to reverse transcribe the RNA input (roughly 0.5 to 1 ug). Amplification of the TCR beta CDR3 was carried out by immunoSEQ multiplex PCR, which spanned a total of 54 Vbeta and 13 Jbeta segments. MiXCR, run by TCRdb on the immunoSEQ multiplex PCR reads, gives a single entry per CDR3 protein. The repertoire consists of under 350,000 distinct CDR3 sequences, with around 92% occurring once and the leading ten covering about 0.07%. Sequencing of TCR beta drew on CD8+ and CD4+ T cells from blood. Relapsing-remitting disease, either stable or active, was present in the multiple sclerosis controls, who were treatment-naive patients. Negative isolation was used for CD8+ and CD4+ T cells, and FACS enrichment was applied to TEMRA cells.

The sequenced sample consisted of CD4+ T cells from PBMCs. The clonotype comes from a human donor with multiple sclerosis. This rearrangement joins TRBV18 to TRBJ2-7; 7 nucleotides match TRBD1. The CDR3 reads CASSRDSFYEQYF. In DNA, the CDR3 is TGTGCCAGCTCACGGGACAGTTTCTACGAGCAGTACTTC.